What follows describes a single T cell receptor beta chain. The antigen is unknown. Repertoires were generated with immunoSEQ multiplex PCR, while TCRdb's copy carries only in-frame clones and drops some. The data hold 55,000 to 80,000 clones, with around 84% observed a single time. The data were taken from a study of T cell responses to AZD1222 COVID-19 vaccine. Germline-derived CDR1 and CDR2 are MNHEY and SVGAGI. With 7 bases clipped from V and 4 bases from J, the junction kept 7 bases outside the gene matches. The CDR3 covers 14 residues. Study observations and caveats: Most donors were white British, females outnumbered males, and clonal diversity was possibly underestimated. Repertoire sampling was restricted to post-peak T cell response timepoints.

The origin of this receptor is an adult in good health. This specimen consisted of peripheral blood, obtained on day 0 of AZD1222 vaccination. The V gene is TRBV6-5, the J gene TRBJ1-2; 9 nucleotides line up with TRBD1. Here the CDR3 DNA reads TGTGCCAGCAAATCTCGACAGGGGGGCTATGGCTACACCTTC. Amino acids: CASKSRQGGYGYTF.